Presented here are 32 T cell receptor beta chains from one specimen sequenced in a study of shared clonotypes between healthy human individuals. Libraries were prepared by immunoSEQ multiplex PCR; TCRdb keeps only in-frame clonotypes and omits some of them. The sample lists about 820,000 clones; 92% were seen once. Naivety among CD8 cells was defined by CD45RO negativity and positive CCR7 selection, thereby excluding terminally differentiated effector memory CD45RA+ cells. The sample comprised naive CD8+ T cells sorted from blood. The source is a young man in good health.

The V call is TRBV18, the J call TRBJ2-2; 8 bases line up with TRBD1. The CDR3 is 16 amino acids. After removal of 3 bases from V and 4 bases from J, the junction contained 7 bases not matched to a gene. Per germline, CDR1 KGHSH and CDR2 LQKENI. The CDR3 here is CASSPPDRAVTGELFF. CDR3 nucleotide sequence: TGTGCCAGCTCACCGCCGGACAGGGCGGTCACCGGGGAGCTGTTTTTT.

J is TRBJ2-5 and V is TRBV11-2; D possibly uses TRBD1 or TRBD2 (6 bases each). The CDR3 contains 15 residues. V lost 4 bases and J 5 bases, leaving 17 bases between the germline ends. Germline-derived CDR1 and CDR2 are SGHAT and FQNNGV. The CDR3 is CASSSSPGGWETQYF. Here the CDR3 DNA reads TGTGCCAGCAGCTCCAGTCCCGGGGGCTGGGAGACCCAGTACTTC.

The chain uses TRBV2 and TRBJ2-3; no firm D call. CDR1 SNHLY and CDR2 FYNNEI come from the germline V gene. With 3 bases removed from V and 3 bases from J, the gap between germline ends came to 4 bases. This CDR3 spans 12 amino acids. Here the CDR3 DNA reads TGTGCCAGCAGTGACGTGACAGATACGCAGTATTTT. Translation gives CASSDVTDTQYF. Complete variable domain (other parts from reference TRBV2 and TRBJ2-3): EPEVTQTPSHQVTQMGQEVILRCVPISNHLYFYWYRQILGQKVEFLVSFYNNEISEKSEIFDDQFSVERPDGSNFTLKIRSTKLEDSAMYFCASSDVTDTQYFGPGTRLTVL.

The chain joins TRBV6-1 to TRBJ2-3; the D gene is possibly TRBD2 (6 bases). CDR3 length: 15 amino acids. Germline CDR1 is MNHNS and CDR2 is SASEGT. Trimming took off 7 bases at V and 0 bases at J, with 14 bases between the two ends. The CDR3 region is CASNPPGLSTDTQYF. DNA of the CDR3: TGTGCCAGCAATCCTCCGGGACTGAGCACAGATACGCAGTATTTT.

The chain uses TRBV30 and TRBJ2-1; D gene ambiguous. The CDR3 is 13 amino acids. CDR1 and CDR2 from the germline V gene are GTSNPN and SVGIG (reference sequence). The ends were cut back, 7 bases at V and 0 bases at J, with 10 bases in the middle. The CDR3 loop reads CAFDFGSYNEQFF. CDR3 nucleotide sequence: TGTGCCTTTGACTTCGGCTCCTACAATGAGCAGTTCTTC.

The chain recombines TRBV18 with TRBJ2-3; 9 positions match TRBD1. The CDR3 extends over 15 amino acids. V gave up 2 bases and J gave up 3 bases; unmatched junction bases: 3. The germline V gene encodes CDR1 KGHSH and CDR2 LQKENI. CDR3 sequence: CASSPGTGWTDTQYF. The CDR3 DNA is TGTGCCAGCTCACCAGGGACAGGGTGGACAGATACGCAGTATTTT.

The chain recombines TRBV11-1 with TRBJ2-7; 9 bases are a match to TRBD1. Trimming at V came to 5 bases and at J to 0 bases, leaving 11 bases not matched to a gene. Per germline, CDR1 SGHAT and CDR2 FQDESV (reference sequence). The CDR3 is made up of 17 amino acids. CDR3 sequence: CASSQGTGSRGSYEQYF. The CDR3 region has the DNA TGTGCCAGCAGCCAAGGGACAGGGAGCCGCGGCTCCTACGAGCAGTACTTC.

This chain connects TRBV6-6 to TRBJ1-4, with 8 bases matching TRBD1. Germline V gene data show CDR1 as MNHNY and CDR2 as SVGAGI (reference sequence). J lost 8 bases, V lost 3 bases, and 8 bases had no gene match. The CDR3 is 15 residues long. CDR3 in amino acids: CASSYFSGTGEKLFF. The CDR3 nucleotides read TGTGCCAGCAGTTATTTCTCCGGGACAGGAGAAAAACTGTTTTTT.

This clone was seen a few times. The sample holds other DNA sequences that translate to the same CDR3. The chain recombines TRBV27 with TRBJ1-5; D might be TRBD1 (6 bases). V lost 6 bases and J lost 4, with 10 bases in between. This CDR3 comprises 13 residues. CDR1 and CDR2 from the germline V gene are MNHEY and SMNVEV (reference sequence). CDR3 DNA sequence: TGTGCCAGCAGCTTCACAGGGAATCAGCCCCAGCATTTT. Translated: CASSFTGNQPQHF.

V is TRBV28 and J is TRBJ2-7; 8 nucleotides agree with TRBD2. With V trimmed by 6 bases and J by 2 bases, 6 bases remained unmatched. The CDR3 length is 14 residues. Germline assignment: CDR1 MDHEN and CDR2 SYDVKM. CDR3 nucleotide sequence: TGTGCCAGCAGGCCACCGGGGGGGCCCTACGAGCAGTACTTC. Its translation is CASRPPGGPYEQYF.

The chain couples TRBV7-9 to TRBJ2-5, with a tentative D call TRBD1 (6 bases). V was pared by 5 bases and J by 2 bases, with 12 bases between. The CDR3 is made up of 14 amino acids. Per germline, CDR1 SEHNR and CDR2 FQNEAQ (reference sequence). The CDR3 reads CASSQEGVQETQYF. The CDR3 DNA sequence: TGTGCCAGCAGCCAAGAGGGGGTACAAGAGACCCAGTACTTC.

This rearrangement joins TRBV19 to TRBJ2-3, with D tentatively TRBD2 (6 bases). Trimming shortened V by 7 bases and J by 2 bases, and 16 bases separated the two germline ends. The CDR3 totals 15 residues. Per the germline V gene, CDR1 is LNHDA and CDR2 is SQIVND (reference sequence). CDR3 in DNA: TGTGCCAGTAATAGGGCGGGAACTCTCACAGATACGCAGTATTTT. It translates to CASNRAGTLTDTQYF. Supplemented by reference TRBV19 and TRBJ2-3, the full variable domain reads DGGITQSPKYLFRKEGQNVTLSCEQNLNHDAMYWYRQDPGQGLRLIYYSQIVNDFQKGDIAEGYSVSREKKESFPLTVTSAQKNPTAFYLCASNRAGTLTDTQYFGPGTRLTVL.

The rearrangement links TRBV19 to TRBJ2-4, with 8 bases identical to TRBD2. Losses at the gene ends were 4 bases for V and 6 bases for J; bases not matched to a gene: 5. The CDR3 runs 14 residues. The germline V gene encodes CDR1 LNHDA and CDR2 SQIVND (reference sequence). DNA of the CDR3: TGTGCCAGTAGTAAGGGACTAGTAACAAACATTCAGTACTTC. Amino acids: CASSKGLVTNIQYF.

The chain carries TRBV6-4 and TRBJ2-1; no reliable D call. The CDR3 sequence is 15 residues long. V was cut by 3 bases and J by 6 bases, with 15 bases left in between. Germline V CDR1 and CDR2: MRHNA, SNTAGT. The CDR3 DNA reads as TGTGCCAGCAGTGAAACCCCGTCGTATGGCAATGAGCAGTTCTTC. Its translation: CASSETPSYGNEQFF.

The CDR3 spells CASSFGTSSAYEQYF. In DNA, the CDR3 is TGTGCCAGCAGCTTCGGAACTAGCAGCGCCTACGAGCAGTACTTC. The gene calls are TRBV5-6 and TRBJ2-7; D perhaps matches TRBD2 (6 bases). Germline CDR1 is SGHDT and CDR2 is YYEEEE. Between the trimmed V and J ends, which lost 2 bases and 2 bases, there was a span of 14 bases. CDR3 length equals 15 residues.

This chain uses TRBV7-8 with TRBJ2-7; D is unresolved. In germline, CDR1 is SGHVS, CDR2 FQNEAQ. Trimming left V 2 bases short and J 2 bases short, with 10 bases between. This CDR3 spans 14 amino acids. CDR3 sequence reads: CASSLFGFTYEQYF. The DNA for the CDR3 is TGTGCCAGCAGCTTATTTGGGTTTACCTACGAGCAGTACTTC.

The rearrangement links TRBV4-1 to TRBJ1-5; D is ambiguous. Trimming removed 0 bases at V and 5 bases at J, with 14 bases between. In germline, CDR1 is MGHRA, CDR2 YSYEKL. This CDR3 has 16 residues. The CDR3 spells CASSQENPVTHQPQHF. DNA of the CDR3: TGCGCCAGCAGCCAAGAGAACCCGGTTACCCATCAGCCCCAGCATTTT.

The V gene is TRBV4-1, the J gene TRBJ1-1; TRBD1 matches at 7 bases. V lost 0 bases, J lost 4 bases, and 5 bases stayed unmatched. CDR1 MGHRA and CDR2 YSYEKL come from the germline V gene. The CDR3 has 15 amino acids. The CDR3 spells CASSQEGTAITEAFF. The CDR3 DNA is TGCGCCAGCAGCCAAGAAGGGACAGCAATCACTGAAGCTTTCTTT.

The chain is built from TRBV7-3 and TRBJ2-1; the D is unclear. There are 14 residues in the CDR3. In germline, CDR1 is SGHTA, CDR2 FQGTGA. The ends were cut back, 2 bases at V and 5 bases at J, with 10 bases in the middle. This CDR3 is CASSLGPSNNEQFF. CDR3 sequence (DNA): TGTGCCAGCAGCTTAGGGCCTTCCAACAATGAGCAGTTCTTC.

This chain connects TRBV28 to TRBJ2-3; 11 positions agree with TRBD2. CDR1 and CDR2 from the germline V gene are MDHEN and SYDVKM. This CDR3 spans 18 amino acids. The V gene end was trimmed by 6 bases and the J gene end by 2 bases; junction bases not matched to a gene: 13. The chain's CDR3 is CASRPGTSGLLNTDTQYF. The CDR3 bases are TGTGCCAGCAGGCCAGGGACTAGCGGACTACTCAACACAGATACGCAGTATTTT.

As for this clone: An end of the junction differs from the germline gene, which may be a read error. V gene TRBV29-1 combines with J gene TRBJ2-1, with D perhaps matching TRBD1 (5 bases). The CDR3 has 14 residues. CDR1 and CDR2 (germline): SQVTM, ANQGSEA. This CDR3 is CSFEGAGRWNEQFF. CDR3 in DNA: TGCAGCTTTGAAGGGGCAGGGCGGTGGAATGAGCAGTTCTTC.

V is TRBV28 and J is TRBJ2-7; 9 bases fit TRBD1. CDR1 and CDR2 from the germline V gene are MDHEN and SYDVKM. This CDR3 comprises 17 residues. V shed 5 bases, J shed 4 bases, and the junction held 15 bases outside the gene matches. DNA for the CDR3: TGTGCCAGCAGTCACTCCGGGACAGGGTCGAGGCTGTACGAGCAGTACTTC. Translating gives CASSHSGTGSRLYEQYF. Looking up the rest from reference TRBV28 and TRBJ2-7 gives the full variable domain: DVKVTQSSRYLVKRTGEKVFLECVQDMDHENMFWYRQDPGLGLRLIYFSYDVKMKEKGDIPEGYSVSREKKERFSLILESASTNQTSMYLCASSHSGTGSRLYEQYFGPGTRLTVT.

This chain links TRBV7-3 with TRBJ2-2; D not resolved. The V end lost 4 bases, the J end lost 7 bases, and 10 bases lay between the germline ends. CDR1 is SGHTA, CDR2 FQGTGA, per germline. CDR3 length: 13 amino acids. The CDR3 is CASSSTAIGELFF. The DNA of the CDR3 is TGTGCCAGCAGCTCGACCGCGATCGGGGAGCTGTTTTTT.

This sequence joins TRBV14 and TRBJ1-1, with unresolved D. Germline assignment: CDR1 SGHDN and CDR2 FVKESK. Trimming pared 0 bases from V and 6 bases from J, leaving 11 bases between. The CDR3 has 14 amino acids. The CDR3: CASSQEAGRPEAFF. For the CDR3, the DNA is TGTGCCAGCAGCCAAGAGGCGGGCAGGCCTGAAGCTTTCTTT.

The chain uses TRBV2 and TRBJ2-5; TRBD1 agrees at 8 bases. Germline V gene data show CDR1 as SNHLY and CDR2 as FYNNEI. J gave up 9 bases and V 10 bases, and 10 bases lay outside the gene matches. The CDR3 spans 12 residues. CDR3 region: CATRTGNKAQYF. CDR3 bases: TGTGCCACCCGGACAGGGAATAAGGCCCAGTACTTC. The full variable domain, in which reference TRBV2 and TRBJ2-5 provide the parts outside the CDR3, is EPEVTQTPSHQVTQMGQEVILRCVPISNHLYFYWYRQILGQKVEFLVSFYNNEISEKSEIFDDQFSVERPDGSNFTLKIRSTKLEDSAMYFCATRTGNKAQYFGPGTRLLVL.

The V call is TRBV27, the J call TRBJ2-7, with 15 bases that match TRBD2. V was clipped by 5 bases and J by 3 bases; unmatched bases: 11. There are 18 residues in the CDR3. Germline CDR1 reads MNHEY; CDR2 reads SMNVEV (reference sequence). For the CDR3, the DNA is TGTGCCAGCAGTGGGACTAGCGGGAGGTCCCACCCGATCTACGAGCAGTACTTC. It codes for CASSGTSGRSHPIYEQYF.

Here the CDR3 DNA reads TGTGCCAGCAGCCCCGGGACACCTACGAGGGAGCAGTACTTC. It yields the protein CASSPGTPTREQYF. The genes are TRBV27 and TRBJ2-7; a possible D gene is TRBD1 (6 bases). Trimming removed 6 bases from V and 7 bases from J, with 19 bases in between. Looked up from germline, CDR1 is MNHEY and CDR2 is SMNVEV (reference sequence). The CDR3 contains 14 residues.

The chain has TRBV11-2 and TRBJ2-2; a weak D match, TRBD2 (5 bases). The CDR3 loop spans 15 amino acids. V was pared by 5 bases and J by 4 bases, with 14 bases between. CDR1 is SGHAT, CDR2 FQNNGV, per germline. The CDR3 sequence is CASSGDRGSTGELFF. The CDR3 bases are TGTGCCAGCAGCGGAGATCGAGGGAGCACCGGGGAGCTGTTTTTT.

The chain combines TRBV7-8 with TRBJ2-5; D is undetermined. The CDR3 covers 11 residues. Germline V gene lookup returns CDR1 SGHVS and CDR2 FQNEAQ. Between the trimmed V and J ends, which lost 6 bases and 3 bases, there was a span of 5 bases. CDR3: CASSYEETQYF. CDR3 sequence (DNA): TGTGCCAGCAGTTACGAAGAGACCCAGTACTTC.

The J gene is TRBJ2-4, the V gene TRBV5-1; D is unresolved. Germline-derived CDR1 and CDR2 are SGHRS and YFSETQ. Deletions cut 2 bases from V and 0 bases from J, with 21 bases between. The CDR3 is made up of 19 amino acids. The CDR3 sequence: CASSFYQLTRTVAKNIQYF. CDR3 sequence (DNA): TGCGCCAGCAGCTTCTACCAACTAACCAGGACCGTAGCCAAAAACATTCAGTACTTC. The complete variable domain, with remaining parts taken from reference TRBV5-1 and TRBJ2-4, reads KAGVTQTPRYLIKTRGQQVTLSCSPISGHRSVSWYQQTPGQGLQFLFEYFSETQRNKGNFPGRFSGRQFSNSRSEMNVSTLELGDSALYLCASSFYQLTRTVAKNIQYFGAGTRLSVL.

A word on this clone: Distinct nucleotide sequences in the sample also encode this CDR3. The chain employs TRBV28 and TRBJ2-7; D might be TRBD1 (6 bases). This CDR3 has 13 residues. The V end lost 5 bases, the J end lost 3 bases, and 11 bases lay between the germline ends. Germline CDR1 and CDR2: MDHEN and SYDVKM. CDR3: CASSPGQNYEQYF. CDR3 in DNA: TGTGCCAGCAGTCCGGGACAAAACTACGAGCAGTACTTC.

The CDR3 nucleotides read TGTGCCAGCAGCTCCCGGACAGGGTCCTACGAGCAGTACTTC. Translated: CASSSRTGSYEQYF. This sequence joins TRBV9 and TRBJ2-7, with TRBD1 identical over 8 bases. V lost 4 bases, J lost 1 base, and 4 bases stayed unmatched. Germline assignment: CDR1 SGDLS and CDR2 YYNGEE. The CDR3 runs 14 residues. The full variable domain, completed using reference TRBV9 and TRBJ2-7, is DSGVTQTPKHLITATGQRVTLRCSPRSGDLSVYWYQQSLDQGLQFLIQYYNGEERAKGNILERFSAQQFPDLHSELNLSSLELGDSALYFCASSSRTGSYEQYFGPGTRLTVT.